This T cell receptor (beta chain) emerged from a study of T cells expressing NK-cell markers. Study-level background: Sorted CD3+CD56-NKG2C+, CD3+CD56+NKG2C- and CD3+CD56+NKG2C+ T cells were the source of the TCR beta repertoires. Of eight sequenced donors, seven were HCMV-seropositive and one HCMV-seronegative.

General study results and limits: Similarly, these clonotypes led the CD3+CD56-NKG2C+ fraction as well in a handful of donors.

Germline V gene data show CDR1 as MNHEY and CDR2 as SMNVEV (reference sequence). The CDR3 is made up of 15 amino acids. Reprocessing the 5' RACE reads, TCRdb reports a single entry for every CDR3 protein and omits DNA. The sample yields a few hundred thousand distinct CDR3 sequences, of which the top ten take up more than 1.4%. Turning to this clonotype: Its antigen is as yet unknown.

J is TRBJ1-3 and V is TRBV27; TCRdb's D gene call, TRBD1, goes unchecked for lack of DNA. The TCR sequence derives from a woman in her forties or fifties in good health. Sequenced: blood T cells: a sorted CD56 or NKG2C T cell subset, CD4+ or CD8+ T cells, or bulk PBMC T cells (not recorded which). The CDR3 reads CASSFNGHSGNTIYF.